The present T cell receptor (beta chain) was sequenced within a study of blood T cell repertoires in COVID-19. CDR3 length: 14 amino acids. Deletions cut 6 bases from V and 2 bases from J, with 13 bases between. The germline V gene has CDR1 MDHEN and CDR2 SYDVKM. In the authors' methods: Estimation of nucleated cell counts relied on the amplification of reference gene primers. Clones were read by immunoSEQ multiplex PCR, and TCRdb kept only the in-frame ones, dropping some. That table furnishes V, J and clone size, whereas the DNA furnished D and trimming. Of roughly 29,000 clones listed, around 72% are singletons.

The sequence derives from a boy aged 2 to 10 with active or convalescent COVID-19. The chain combines TRBV28 with TRBJ1-2, with a tentative D call TRBD1 (6 bases). Sequencing was carried out using peripheral blood. CDR3 amino acids: CASSRTGGNYGYTF. The CDR3 nucleotides are TGTGCCAGCAGCCGGACGGGGGGCAACTATGGCTACACCTTC.